The source of this T cell receptor (beta chain) is a study of blood T cell repertoires in COVID-19 (dated by TCRdb to the early 2020s). General notes on the study: Samples from collaborators originated in the United States, Italy and Spain and spanned both the acute and convalescent phases of COVID-19. The prospective study material was composed of cDNA or gDNA derived from T cells, B-cell-depleted T cells, or PBMCs. Deeply sampled blood TCRbeta repertoires from subjects exposed to, actively infected with, or recovered from COVID-19 were included in the dataset. The repertoires were released in a freely available public database meant as a resource for research on the immune response to SARS-CoV-2. Samples were obtained from the ongoing ImmuneRACE study (first 160 participants) and from over 1,000 subjects provided by 6 global collaborators. The sample metadata nearly always contained a de-identified subject ID, COVID-19 status, age in years and sex. Where available, HLA class I and class II types were obtained from metadata supplied by the sample provider rather than from assay-based typing.

Including the terminal cysteine and phenylalanine, the CDR3 comprises 18 residues. The kept DNA is CDR3 alone, 54 bases in frame from the first base. CDR1 and CDR2 are read off the germline V gene (reference sequence) as LNHDA and SQIVND. V loses 3 bases, J loses 6 bases, and the germline ends lie 23 bases apart. The immunoSEQ Assay, a bias-controlled multiplex PCR, was used to amplify TCRbeta CDR3 regions from genomic DNA. On the authors' methods: Nucleated cell counts per sample were estimated from amplification of reference gene primers within the assay. To quantify the absolute abundance of each unique TCRbeta CDR3 rearrangement, sequence reads were collapsed and filtered. For each sample, productive Simpson clonality was calculated as the square root of Simpson's diversity index across productive rearrangements. Sourced from immuneACCESS, this table was stored by TCRdb with only in-frame sequences that have V and J called. A share of the clones is absent; for the studies checked, an unresolved V gene accounts for under half, and the remainder has no known explanation. The V and J calls and clone size come from that table; D and trimming were worked out from the DNA. In this sample the table shows about 180,000 clones, roughly four fifths of which occur a single time. About 6.4% of the sample rests with the top ten.

Each collaborating institution followed its own protocols to collect whole blood in K2EDTA tubes. For TCRbeta analysis, collaborators shipped samples in one of three forms: frozen whole blood, isolated PBMCs, or DNA extracted from either of those sample types. For this clone: Its antigen target is currently unknown. Base qualities are missing; no much larger clone stands one base away.

Broader findings and caveats from the paper: The quantity of clinical and demographic metadata differed by source and by participant and was supplied without curation.

This clonotype was obtained from a human donor in a cohort sampled during active COVID-19. Recombination linked TRBV19 to TRBJ2-2, with TRBD2 perhaps the D gene, on 5 matching bases. Sequences were obtained from peripheral blood. In nucleotide form, the sequence is TGTGCCAGTAGTATCACTCTCGACGGGGAAAATCTTGCCGGGGAGCTGTTTTTT. Protein translation: CASSITLDGENLAGELFF.